The T cell receptor (beta chain) described here comes from a study of CD8+ T cells in alopecia areata. Sorted out of PBMCs were CD4+ T cells and CD8+ T cells. cDNA serving as the sequencing template came from extracted, reverse transcribed RNA. Data came from immunoSEQ multiplex PCR; TCRdb stores just in-frame clones and leaves some out. This sample has 200,000 to 250,000 clones, with approximately 61% found just once. This sample comprised CD4+ T cells sorted from blood, obtained at week 0. The receptor comes from a human donor with alopecia areata.

The CDR3, as DNA: TGTGCCAGCAGTCAACGGGGCCCTTACAATGAGCAGTTCTTC. It is translated as CASSQRGPYNEQFF. The V and J genes are TRBV2 and TRBJ2-1; D possibly matches TRBD1 or TRBD2 (5 bases each). There are 14 residues in the CDR3. V lost 5 bases and J 4 bases, leaving 12 bases between the germline ends. The germline V gene encodes CDR1 SNHLY and CDR2 FYNNEI.